Below are 32 T cell receptor beta chains sequenced from a single sample in a study of preoperative IRX-2 immunotherapy in early breast cancer. Here immunoSEQ multiplex PCR was the method, and the copy in TCRdb shows in-frame clones only, minus some. The data contain approximately 34,000 clones, about 95% of them singletons. Treatment of the sample: preoperative locoregional IRX-2 cytokine immunotherapy. The biological material was taken from a patient treated with IRX-2 immunotherapy. The receptors were sampled from a human donor with breast cancer.

This clone was observed a single time. The rearrangement joins TRBV1 to TRBJ1-5. TRBV1 is a documented pseudogene. This CDR3 is built from 17 residues. The CDR3 coding sequence is TGCACCAGCAGCCACGACCCCAACAAAAAGCGCAATCAGCCCCAGCATTTT. Translating it yields CTSSHDPNKKRNQPQHF.

Concerning this clone: Mismatch with germline at one junction end may stem from a read error. This chain connects TRBV19 to TRBJ2-5, with 11 bases aligning to TRBD2. The germline V gene has CDR1 LNHDA and CDR2 SQIVND (reference sequence). The CDR3 totals 19 residues. The CDR3 DNA reads as TGTGCCCGTAGAGGCACATCTGCTCTTAGCGGGGGGGCCCGAGAGACCCAGTACTTC. Translated, it gives CARRGTSALSGGARETQYF.

This chain connects TRBV5-1 to TRBJ2-5; 7 bases match TRBD2. CDR1 is SGHRS, CDR2 YFSETQ, per germline. There are 15 residues in the CDR3. Trimming took 2 bases from V and 1 from J; bases not matched to a gene: 5. The CDR3 DNA reads as TGCGCCAGCAGCTTCTTCGGGGGGACCCAAGAGACCCAGTACTTC. The encoded protein is CASSFFGGTQETQYF.

V is TRBV4-1 and J is TRBJ1-2, with no clear D. This CDR3 spans 15 amino acids. Trimming took 0 bases from V and 2 from J, leaving 10 bases between them. Germline CDR1 is MGHRA and CDR2 is YSYEKL. CDR3 coding DNA: TGCGCCAGCAGCCAAGAGCGTCGGGAGAACTATGGCTACACCTTC. Protein sequence: CASSQERRENYGYTF.

The rearrangement uses TRBV7-2 and TRBJ2-7, with TRBD2 matching over 13 bases. Per germline, CDR1 SGHTA and CDR2 FQGNSA. V dropped 5 bases and J dropped 3; count of bases not matched to a gene: 7. This CDR3 spans 16 amino acids. CDR3 sequence reads: CASSTRGTSGIYEQYF. Here the CDR3 DNA reads TGTGCCAGCAGCACGAGAGGGACTAGCGGGATCTACGAGCAGTACTTC.

The chain employs TRBV5-1 and TRBJ2-7; D perhaps matches TRBD1 (5 bases). This CDR3 is 14 amino acids long. Deletions cut 1 base from V and 1 base from J, with 9 bases between. Germline-derived CDR1 and CDR2 are SGHRS and YFSETQ. The CDR3, as DNA: TGCGCCAGCAGCTTGCCGCGACAGTCCTACGAGCAGTACTTC. Protein product: CASSLPRQSYEQYF.

The V call is TRBV6-1, the J call TRBJ2-4; 14 nucleotides agree with TRBD2. CDR3 length: 17 amino acids. CDR1 MNHNS and CDR2 SASEGT come from the germline V gene. J gave up 1 base and V 3 bases, and 2 bases lay outside the gene matches. The CDR3 DNA reads TGTGCCAGCAGTGACCGGACTAGCGGGGGGGCCAAAAACATTCAGTACTTC. It encodes CASSDRTSGGAKNIQYF.

The V and J genes are TRBV30 and TRBJ2-1; possibly TRBD2 for D (5 bases). V lost 8 bases and J 0 bases, leaving 14 bases between the germline ends. Per germline, CDR1 GTSNPN and CDR2 SVGIG (reference sequence). This CDR3 is 14 amino acids long. CDR3 residues: CAGLAPSSYNEQFF. CDR3 nucleotides: TGTGCCGGTCTAGCTCCAAGCTCCTACAATGAGCAGTTCTTC.

The chain uses TRBV11-3 and TRBJ2-7; 10 nucleotides align to TRBD2. Germline V gene data show CDR1 as SGHNT and CDR2 as YENEEA. The CDR3 loop spans 17 amino acids. V lost 3 bases and J lost 6; bases outside the gene matches: 14. The DNA for the CDR3 is TGTGCCAGCAGCTTCGCCCGACCTCTAGCGGGGGAATGCGAGCAGTACTTC. Protein: CASSFARPLAGECEQYF.

V usage is TRBV9 and J usage is TRBJ2-1; D perhaps matches TRBD2 (6 bases). Germline CDR1 reads SGDLS; CDR2 reads YYNGEE. The CDR3 extends over 16 amino acids. Trimming shortened V by 4 bases and J by 6 bases, and 20 bases separated the two germline ends. The CDR3 loop is CASSPRTTPTSNEQFF. The DNA of the CDR3 is TGTGCCAGCAGCCCTCGGACTACCCCGACGAGCAATGAGCAGTTCTTC.

The V and J genes are TRBV2 and TRBJ1-4; TRBD1 might be the D (5 bases). The germline V gene has CDR1 SNHLY and CDR2 FYNNEI. The CDR3 is 15 residues long. Trimming took 6 bases from V and 3 from J, leaving 14 bases between them. In DNA form, the CDR3 reads TGTGCCAGCAGCCGCATCGGGGGGTCTAATGAAAAACTGTTTTTT. Residues: CASSRIGGSNEKLFF.

V gene TRBV7-2 combines with J gene TRBJ2-1; 8 bases agree with TRBD2. The germline V gene has CDR1 SGHTA and CDR2 FQGNSA. The CDR3 covers 15 residues. The V gene end was trimmed by 6 bases and the J gene end by 2 bases; junction bases not matched to a gene: 6. CDR3 in amino acids: CASRSRGGPYNEQFF. Written as DNA, the CDR3 is TGTGCCAGCAGAAGTCGCGGGGGGCCCTACAATGAGCAGTTCTTC.

The chain couples TRBV15 to TRBJ2-3; 9 bases agree with TRBD2. Germline CDR1 LNHNV, CDR2 YYDKDF (reference sequence). The ends lost 0 bases at V and 2 bases at J; junction bases unmatched: 6. The CDR3 consists of 17 residues. Here the CDR3 reads CATSRDRGGVVTDTQYF. The CDR3 DNA sequence: TGTGCCACCAGCAGAGATCGCGGGGGGGTCGTCACAGATACGCAGTATTTT. The variable domain in full, with the rest retrieved from reference TRBV15 and TRBJ2-3, is DAMVIQNPRYQVTQFGKPVTLSCSQTLNHNVMYWYQQKSSQAPKLLFHYYDKDFNNEADTPDNFQSRRPNTSFCFLDIRSPGLGDTAMYLCATSRDRGGVVTDTQYFGPGTRLTVL.

The V call is TRBV29-1, the J call TRBJ2-5; D is undetermined. Trimming removed 4 bases from V and 1 base from J, with 4 bases in between. Looked up from germline, CDR1 is SQVTM and CDR2 is ANQGSEA. The CDR3 sequence is 11 residues long. In DNA form, the CDR3 reads TGCAGCGTTGCACCCCAAGAGACCCAGTACTTC. Amino acid sequence: CSVAPQETQYF.

This clone was detected only once. The CDR3: CASSQGPTIRNQPQHF. CDR3 sequence (DNA): TGCGCCAGCAGCCAAGGGCCAACAATCCGAAATCAGCCCCAGCATTTT. V is TRBV4-1 and J is TRBJ1-5; no firm D call. Looked up from germline, CDR1 is MGHRA and CDR2 is YSYEKL. The CDR3 spans 16 residues. Deletions cut 1 base from V and 4 bases from J, with 14 bases between.

This rearrangement joins TRBV2 to TRBJ2-3, with 9 positions matching TRBD2. The CDR3 is 14 amino acids. The trim removed 4 bases at V and 6 bases at J, leaving 5 bases unmatched. Germline V gene sequence: CDR1 SNHLY, CDR2 FYNNEI. The CDR3 DNA reads TGTGCCAGCAGTGCCCAGCGGGGGGCGGATACGCAGTATTTT. It specifies CASSAQRGADTQYF.

As to this clone: At one end the junction does not follow the germline gene, possibly because of a read error. The chain recombines TRBV28 with TRBJ2-2; 8 bases match TRBD1. The CDR3 consists of 11 residues. Per germline, CDR1 MDHEN and CDR2 SYDVKM. This CDR3 is CASSFPGQGVF. As DNA, the CDR3 is TGTGCCAGCAGTTTCCCCGGACAGGGTGTTTTT. The variable domain in full, with the rest retrieved from reference TRBV28 and TRBJ2-2, is DVKVTQSSRYLVKRTGEKVFLECVQDMDHENMFWYRQDPGLGLRLIYFSYDVKMKEKGDIPEGYSVSREKKERFSLILESASTNQTSMYLCASSFPGQGVFGEGSRLTVL.

The genes are TRBV19 and TRBJ2-2, with D unclear. Germline-derived CDR1 and CDR2 are LNHDA and SQIVND (reference sequence). CDR3 length: 14 residues. Deletions cut 1 base from V and 6 bases from J, with 9 bases between. CDR3 nucleotide sequence: TGTGCCAGTAGTATAGGGTCAGAGTCCGGGGAGCTGTTTTTT. It translates to CASSIGSESGELFF.

Only one count was recorded for this clone. The chain carries TRBV6-5 and TRBJ1-6, with a weak D call TRBD1 (6 bases). CDR1 MNHEY and CDR2 SVGAGI come from the germline V gene. V was cut by 3 bases and J by 7 bases, with 13 bases left in between. This CDR3 region has 15 residues. The CDR3 region is CASSYSGQRNSPLHF. The CDR3 nucleotides read TGTGCCAGCAGTTATTCCGGACAGCGCAATTCACCCCTCCACTTT.

The chain combines TRBV12-5 with TRBJ1-5, with D tentatively TRBD1 (5 bases). The CDR3 totals 17 residues. The germline gives CDR1 LGHNT, CDR2 FRNRAP. V dropped 2 bases and J dropped 5 bases, with 19 bases sitting between them. CDR3 nucleotide sequence: TGTGCTAGTGGTTTGTTTAAAGCGGGGCAAGAGGATCAGCCCCAGCATTTT. This gives the protein CASGLFKAGQEDQPQHF.

This chain joins TRBV5-1 and TRBJ1-4; TRBD1 aligns across 9 bases. There are 15 residues in the CDR3. V lost 3 bases, J lost 7 bases, and 7 bases stayed unmatched. Per the germline V gene, CDR1 is SGHRS and CDR2 is YFSETQ. In DNA form, the CDR3 reads TGCGCCAGCAGCTCATCCGGGACAGGGATTGAAAAACTGTTTTTT. Its translation is CASSSSGTGIEKLFF.

This clone was seen once. The genes are TRBV5-4 and TRBJ2-5, with 7 bases aligning to TRBD1. The end of the DNA aligns better with TRBJ2-7, so the J call may be wrong. Per the germline V gene, CDR1 is SGHNT and CDR2 is YYREEE (reference sequence). CDR3 length equals 15 residues. Here the CDR3 DNA reads TGTGCCAGCAGCTCGCCGGGACAGTCAGTCTACGAGCAGTACTTC. It encodes CASSSPGQSVYEQYF.

V usage is TRBV27 and J usage is TRBJ2-1; either TRBD1 or TRBD2 may fit D (6 bases each). Germline V gene sequence: CDR1 MNHEY, CDR2 SMNVEV (reference sequence). V shed 3 bases and J shed 4 bases, with 13 bases lying between them. CDR3 length: 15 amino acids. The CDR3 DNA reads as TGTGCCAGCAGTTTCGGAGGGGGTGCTTACAATGAGCAGTTCTTC. Encoded protein: CASSFGGGAYNEQFF.

The rearrangement uses TRBV4-3 and TRBJ2-3; maybe TRBD2 (5 bases). CDR1 and CDR2 (germline): LGHNA, YSLEER. The CDR3 has 15 residues. With 1 base removed from V and 1 base from J, the gap between germline ends came to 9 bases. CDR3 DNA sequence: TGCGCCAGCAGCCAAGGGCGGGCCCGCACAGATACGCAGTATTTT. Its protein product is CASSQGRARTDTQYF.

The V and J genes are TRBV27 and TRBJ2-3, with no clear D. This CDR3 comprises 13 residues. V lost 6 bases to trimming and J lost 2 bases, with 9 bases between them. Germline CDR1 and CDR2: MNHEY and SMNVEV (reference sequence). DNA of the CDR3: TGTGCCAGCAGCCCTGCAAACACAGATACGCAGTATTTT. As protein: CASSPANTDTQYF.

The rearrangement uses TRBV28 and TRBJ1-1, with 7 nucleotides matching TRBD1. V gave up 5 bases and J gave up 4 bases; unmatched junction bases: 10. This CDR3 comprises 15 residues. Germline V CDR1 and CDR2: MDHEN, SYDVKM. CDR3 bases: TGTGCCAGCAGTAAGATGACAGGGCCGAGCACTGAAGCTTTCTTT. It specifies CASSKMTGPSTEAFF.

The chain recombines TRBV25-1 with TRBJ1-2; D not certain. The germline CDR1 and CDR2 sequences are MGHDK and SYGVNS. The germline V and J ends were trimmed by 6 bases and 6 bases, with 11 bases remaining between them. This CDR3 has 12 residues. CDR3 coding DNA: TGTGCCAGCAGAAGGGAGGGCCATGGCTACACCTTC. This translates into CASRREGHGYTF.

This chain links TRBV7-9 with TRBJ2-3, with D possibly being TRBD2 (5 bases). The length of the CDR3 is 13 residues. CDR1 and CDR2 (germline): SEHNR, FQNEAQ (reference sequence). V lost 5 bases and J 3 bases, leaving 9 bases between the germline ends. CDR3 nucleotides: TGTGCCAGCAGCCGGACTGGGACAGATACGCAGTATTTT. This translates into CASSRTGTDTQYF.

The J gene is TRBJ2-7, the V gene TRBV5-4; D remains unclear. The CDR3 extends over 15 amino acids. V lost 4 bases, J lost 6 bases, and 20 bases lay in between. The germline V gene has CDR1 SGHNT and CDR2 YYREEE (reference sequence). The CDR3 reads CASSPAPTYPSEQYF. The DNA of the CDR3 is TGTGCCAGCAGCCCTGCCCCGACATATCCGTCCGAGCAGTACTTC.

The V and J genes are TRBV11-1 and TRBJ2-1, with 11 nucleotides matching TRBD2. V shed 7 bases, J shed 8 bases, and the junction held 10 bases outside the gene matches. The germline V gene encodes CDR1 SGHAT and CDR2 FQDESV (reference sequence). This CDR3 spans 15 amino acids. CDR3 amino acids: CASTESGLAADEQFF. The CDR3 nucleotides are TGTGCCAGCACCGAATCGGGACTAGCGGCAGATGAGCAGTTCTTC. Complete variable domain (other parts from reference TRBV11-1 and TRBJ2-1): EAEVAQSPRYKITEKSQAVAFWCDPISGHATLYWYRQILGQGPELLVQFQDESVVDDSQLPKDRFSAERLKGVDSTLKIQPAELGDSAMYLCASTESGLAADEQFFGPGTRLTVL.

The chain links TRBV6-5 to TRBJ2-2; TRBD1 aligns across 11 bases. Trimming took 5 bases from V and 5 from J; bases not matched to a gene: 4. Looked up from germline, CDR1 is MNHEY and CDR2 is SVGAGI. The CDR3 runs to 15 residues. CDR3 bases: TGTGCCAGCAGTAAGGACAGGGGGCTTACCGGGGAGCTGTTTTTT. This encodes CASSKDRGLTGELFF.

This chain connects TRBV27 to TRBJ2-1; D remains ambiguous. The CDR3 covers 13 residues. Trimming removed 0 bases at V and 6 bases at J, with 6 bases between. Germline V gives CDR1 MNHEY, CDR2 SMNVEV (reference sequence). The CDR3 nucleotides are TGTGCCAGCAGTTTATCGTTTACCAATGAGCAGTTCTTC. This sequence encodes CASSLSFTNEQFF.